This T cell receptor (beta chain) was obtained from a study of beta chain features in type 1 diabetes. This CDR3 has 15 amino acids. Trimming removed 2 bases from V and 5 bases from J; junction bases left unmatched: 1. The germline V gene encodes CDR1 LNHNV and CDR2 YYDKDF (reference sequence). Notes on the study in general: Sampled from patients, naive, central memory and Treg TCRB repertoires appeared more similar than those sampled from healthy donors. Overrepresentation of cells with high TCR expression could result from cDNA sequencing.

The purity of all sorted populations exceeded 98%. TCRB transcripts that were expressed got sequenced, as all of the isolated RNA had been reverse transcribed. This table comes from immunoSEQ multiplex PCR, and its TCRdb copy is limited to in-frame clones, with some not included. The sample records some 63,000 clones, around 63% being singletons. A note on this clone: What it binds is not known.

The TCR was taken from a woman under 30 in good health. Sequenced: Tregs from blood. The V call is TRBV15, the J call TRBJ2-1; 12 nucleotides agree with TRBD2. CDR3 loop: CATSRRLAGDNEQFF. The DNA for the CDR3 is TGTGCCACCAGCAGACGACTAGCGGGGGACAATGAGCAGTTCTTC.